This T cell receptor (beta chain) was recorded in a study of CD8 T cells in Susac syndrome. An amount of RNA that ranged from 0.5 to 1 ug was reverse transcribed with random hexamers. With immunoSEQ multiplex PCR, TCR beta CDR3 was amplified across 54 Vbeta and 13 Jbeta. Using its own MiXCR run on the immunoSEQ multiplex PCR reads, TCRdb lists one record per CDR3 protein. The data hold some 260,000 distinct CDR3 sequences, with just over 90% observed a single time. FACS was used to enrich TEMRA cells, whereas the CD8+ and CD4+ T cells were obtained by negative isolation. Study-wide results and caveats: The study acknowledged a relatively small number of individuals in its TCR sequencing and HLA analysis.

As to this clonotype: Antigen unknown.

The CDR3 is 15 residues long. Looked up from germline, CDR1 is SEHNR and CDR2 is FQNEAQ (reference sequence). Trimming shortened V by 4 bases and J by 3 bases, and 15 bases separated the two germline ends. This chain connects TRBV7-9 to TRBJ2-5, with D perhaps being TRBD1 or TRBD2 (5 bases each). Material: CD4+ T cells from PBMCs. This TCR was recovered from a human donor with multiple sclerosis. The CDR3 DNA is TGTGCCAGCAGCTGGGGGAGAGAGATTAAAGAGACCCAGTACTTC. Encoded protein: CASSWGREIKETQYF.